This T cell receptor (beta chain) was obtained from a study of T cells in Graves' hyperthyroidism and ophthalmopathy. Study-level findings and limits: Most thyroid clonotypes with frequency above 0.001 were detected in blood.

The CDR3 is made up of 13 amino acids. V was pared by 3 bases and J by 5 bases, with 1 base of the junction left unmatched. Looked up from germline, CDR1 is ENHRY and CDR2 is SYGVKD. Researchers barred patients who had uncontrolled infection, other autoimmune disease, pregnancy or lactation. The source material, RNA transcripts, was used to amplify TCR beta CDR3 regions. In the first-round RT-PCR of the TCR CDR3, the HTBI primer set was used. TCRdb reprocessed the multiplex PCR reads via MiXCR and lists one record per CDR3 protein. The sample holds hundreds of thousands of distinct CDR3 sequences, about 38% seen once. This clonotype has at least ten counts. Its antigen is not identified.

The TCR comes from a man younger than 35 with Graves' hyperthyroidism. The rearrangement joins TRBV10-3 to TRBJ2-5; the match to TRBD1 covers 9 bases. Material for sequencing was blood. CDR3 sequence (DNA): TGTGCCATCAGTGAAGGACAGGGGGAGACCCAGTACTTC. It is translated as CAISEGQGETQYF.